This T cell receptor (beta chain) was captured in a study of blood T cell repertoires in COVID-19 (dated by TCRdb to the early 2020s). Describing the broader study: Samples from collaborators originated in the United States, Italy and Spain and spanned both the acute and convalescent phases of COVID-19. Where available, HLA class I and class II types were taken from metadata supplied by the sample provider and were not determined by assay-based typing. Samples were obtained from the ongoing ImmuneRACE study (first 160 participants) and from about 1,300 subjects provided by 6 global collaborators. Sample metadata almost always included a de-identified subject ID, COVID-19 status, age in years and sex. Deeply sampled blood TCRbeta repertoires from subjects exposed to, actively infected with, or recovered from COVID-19 were included in the dataset. A freely available public database, intended as a resource for researchers studying the immune response to SARS-CoV-2, is where the repertoires were released. The material from the prospective study consisted of cDNA or gDNA derived from T cells, B-cell-depleted T cells, or PBMCs. Paper-wide results and their limitations: The quantity of clinical and demographic metadata differed by source and by participant and was supplied without curation.

As encoded in the germline V gene, CDR1 is SQVTM while CDR2 is ANQGSEA. V is pruned by 7 bases and J by 0 bases, leaving 4 bases of the junction without a gene match. The CDR3, from cysteine to phenylalanine, totals 14 residues. Only CDR3 DNA is held: 42 bases, read in frame from base 1. There are a few counts of this clone. Which antigen it targets is not known. It has no much larger one-base neighbor in the sample; base qualities were not kept. TCRbeta CDR3 regions were amplified from genomic DNA using the immunoSEQ Assay, a bias-controlled multiplex PCR. In the original analysis: The number of nucleated cells in each sample was estimated by amplification of reference gene primers within the assay. Sequence reads were collapsed and filtered to measure the absolute abundance of every unique TCRbeta CDR3 rearrangement. For each sample, productive Simpson clonality was calculated by taking the square root of Simpson's diversity index across productive rearrangements. Held by TCRdb, this immuneACCESS table contains in-frame sequences only and omits some clones. Under half of the omission traces to an unresolved V gene where checked; the cause of the rest is unknown. Clonal size and the V and J genes are those of that table, whereas D and trimming came from the DNA. This sample is represented by about 250,000 clones; 75% to 85% of them were singletons. 4.5% to 6% of the sample goes to the ten largest clones.

One collaborating source in Seattle enrolled patients while the patients were actively infected and followed the patients over time throughout the course of disease. The collaborating institutions used their own protocols to collect whole blood in K2EDTA tubes. For TCRbeta analysis, collaborators shipped samples in one of three forms: frozen whole blood, isolated PBMCs, or DNA extracted from either of those sample types. This receptor was obtained from a man over 45 with COVID-19, enrolled during active disease. The chain is assembled from TRBV29-1 and TRBJ1-4, with TRBD1 identical over 8 junction bases. The source material was peripheral blood. The nucleotides are TGCAGCGGGAGACAGGGGACAACTAATGAAAAACTGTTTTTT. It is translated as CSGRQGTTNEKLFF.